These 18 T cell receptor beta chains came from one sample sequenced in a study of CD8+ T cells in alopecia areata. Reverse transcription of extracted RNA yielded cDNA, which provided the sequencing template. Sequenced by immunoSEQ multiplex PCR; TCRdb stores in-frame clones only, minus some. The sample holds over 250,000 clones, and no clone turns up only once. Cutaneous lymph nodes were pooled and cells sorted by CD4, CD8alpha, NKG2D, NKG2ACE and more. The material sequenced was CD4+ T cells sorted from a lymph node. The receptors here all came from a C3H/HeJ mouse with alopecia areata. For the strain, the MHC haplotype given is H2-k.

A remark on this clone: Genes and germline are mouse. From the germline J gene comes the end of the CDR3, since the read stops 4 residues before it. At the DNA level, this CDR3 is encoded by other sequences in the same sample as well. The chain joins TRBV13-1 to TRBJ2-5; possibly TRBD2 for D (6 bases). Trimming shortened V by 2 bases and J by 2 bases, and 6 bases separated the two germline ends. Per the germline V gene, CDR1 is NSHNY and CDR2 is SYGAGN. The CDR3 contains 13 residues. The CDR3 region is CASSDWGQDTQYF. CDR3 bases read: TGTGCCAGCAGTGACTGGGGCCAAGAC.

Of note for this clone: The gene symbols are mouse symbols. The CDR3 region is CASSISGTSQNTLYF. The CDR3 DNA, read in part, is TGTGCCAGCAGTATATCGGGGACATCCCAAAAC. The chain links TRBV19 to TRBJ2-4; D may be TRBD1 (6 bases). The observed sequence ends 4 residues before the CDR3 terminus, with the missing tail filled in from the germline J gene. Germline CDR1 is FNHDT and CDR2 is SITEND (reference sequence). The germline V and J ends were trimmed by 1 base and 3 bases, with 12 bases remaining between them. There are 15 residues in the CDR3.

With regard to this clone: All gene names here are mouse names. The read gets to within 3 residues of the CDR3 end, and the germline J gene fills in the rest. V is TRBV19 and J is TRBJ1-6; TRBD1 matches at 8 bases. TRBJ1-6 is placed among ORFs of uncertain function. The CDR3 covers 14 residues. Unmatched junction bases numbered 6, after V lost 5 bases and J lost 8 bases. Germline lookup yields CDR1 FNHDT and CDR2 SITEND (reference sequence). CDR3 sequence: CASRKTGADSPLYF. The covered CDR3 bases are TGTGCCAGCAGAAAGACAGGGGCGGATTCGCCC.

This clone was recorded a few times. Gene labels here are mouse ones. Read data end 4 residues before the CDR3 end; the end is taken from the germline J gene. The V and J genes are TRBV19 and TRBJ2-7, with 11 bases aligning to TRBD1. CDR3 length: 14 residues. The germline CDR1 and CDR2 sequences are FNHDT and SITEND (reference sequence). CDR3 DNA, as far as it was read: TGTGCCAGCAGAGCCGGGACAGGGGGGGAT. Amino acids: CASRAGTGGD. The complete CDR3 protein is CASRAGTGGDEQYF.

Notes on this clone: All gene names here are mouse names. The read ends 4 residues before the CDR3 terminus; that terminus is restored from the germline J gene. Additional DNA sequences in this sample encode the identical CDR3. The rearrangement joins TRBV13-2 to TRBJ2-5, with D perhaps TRBD1 (5 bases). V lost 3 bases, J lost 3 bases, and 8 bases lay in between. This CDR3 is built from 13 residues. Germline V CDR1 and CDR2: NNHNN, SYGAGS (reference sequence). CDR3 DNA, as far as it was read: TGTGCCAGCGGTGGCGGACAACAAGAC. Its translation is CASGGGQQD. The entire CDR3 sequence reads CASGGGQQDTQYF.

Note on this clone: The genes are named according to mouse. CDR3 DNA (partial): TGTGCCTGGATCCGGGACAGGGGTGCAGAA. Encoded protein: CAWIRDRGAE. The full CDR3 protein is CAWIRDRGAETLYF. The J gene is TRBJ2-3, the V gene TRBV31; the match to TRBD1 covers 9 bases. The sequence runs out 4 residues before the end of the CDR3; the remainder is reconstructed from the germline J gene. The CDR3 totals 14 residues. The junction had 3 bases not matched to a gene; V was cut back by 4 bases and J by 1 base. From germline, CDR1 is GKSSPN and CDR2 SITVG.

A word on this clone: Mouse gene names apply. Coverage ceases 4 residues before the CDR3 finishes, and the germline J gene fills in the end. The chain has TRBV13-3 and TRBJ2-1; 8 bases fit TRBD2. CDR1 is NNHDY, CDR2 SYVADS, per germline. The CDR3 has 13 amino acids. Incomplete CDR3 DNA: TGTGCCAGCAGGATGGGGGGGGGCGCT. This translates into CASRMGGGA. The full CDR3 sequence reads CASRMGGGAEQFF.

A few counts support this clone. Germline and genes here are mouse. Read coverage stops 4 residues before the CDR3 terminus; the germline J gene supplies the remainder. The J gene is TRBJ1-2, the V gene TRBV13-2, with a possible D match to TRBD1 (5 bases). CDR1 is NNHNN, CDR2 SYGAGS, per germline (reference sequence). The CDR3 consists of 15 residues. V shed 1 base and J shed 0 bases, with 10 bases lying between them. CDR3 sequence: CASGDFRAANSDYTF. The DNA read from the CDR3 is TGTGCCAGCGGTGATTTCAGGGCAGCAAACTCC.

This clone was detected a few times. These gene names are mouse names. Sequencing ends 4 residues short of the CDR3 end; the germline J gene provides the rest. Additional DNA sequences in this sample encode the identical CDR3. The V gene is TRBV3, the J gene TRBJ2-5, with 9 nucleotides matching TRBD2. Looked up from germline, CDR1 is SNHLY and CDR2 is FYNGKV (reference sequence). This CDR3 spans 14 amino acids. With 5 bases clipped from V and 2 bases from J, the junction kept 2 bases outside the gene matches. CDR3 protein: CASSPTGGQDTQYF. CDR3 DNA (partial): TGTGCCAGCAGCCCGACTGGGGGCCAAGAC.

This clone was counted ten times or more. Gene names refer to mouse genes. The read ends 4 residues early relative to the CDR3; the germline J gene fills the gap. Other DNA sequences from this sample encode an identical CDR3 as well. The J gene is TRBJ2-1, the V gene TRBV13-3; 11 positions match TRBD2. CDR3 length: 14 amino acids. From germline, CDR1 is NNHDY and CDR2 SYVADS. The V gene end was trimmed by 5 bases and the J gene end by 4 bases; junction bases not matched to a gene: 2. The CDR3 sequence: CASRGLGGYAEQFF. The CDR3 DNA, read in part, is TGTGCCAGCAGAGGACTGGGGGGTTATGCT.

This clone was counted between two and nine times. Gene labels here are mouse ones. The read comes to an end 3 residues before the CDR3 does, leaving the germline J gene to fill in the end. Within the sample, other DNA sequences also encode this same CDR3. This chain joins TRBV5 and TRBJ1-6; D gene uncertain. TRBJ1-6 falls under the ORF class, with uncertain function. Per germline, CDR1 LGHNA and CDR2 YNLKQL (reference sequence). This CDR3 has 15 amino acids. V lost 4 bases and J 0 bases, leaving 7 bases between the germline ends. The CDR3 protein is CASSPQNSYNSPLYF. CDR3 DNA (partial): TGTGCCAGCAGCCCTCAGAATTCCTATAATTCGCCC.

This clone was observed a few times. Mouse germline and gene names are used. Read data end 4 residues before the CDR3 end; the end is taken from the germline J gene. V gene TRBV31 combines with J gene TRBJ2-3, with D unresolved. CDR1 and CDR2 from the germline V gene are GKSSPN and SITVG. V was pared by 1 base and J by 0 bases, with 5 bases between. The CDR3 has 13 amino acids. The CDR3 bases that were read are TGTGCCTGGAGTCAGGATAGTGCAGAA. Translated: CAWSQDSAE. Given in full, the CDR3 is CAWSQDSAETLYF.

This clone was detected only a few times. Gene labels here are mouse ones. The read terminates 4 residues before the CDR3 end, so the remaining end is supplied by the germline J gene. The genes are TRBV5 and TRBJ2-2, with 11 bases fitting TRBD2. In germline, CDR1 is LGHNA, CDR2 YNLKQL (reference sequence). The V and J ends lost 1 base and 4 bases, in that order; junction bases with no gene match: 5. The CDR3 spans 17 residues. The CDR3: CASSQVTGGAGTGQLYF. The CDR3 DNA, read in part, is TGTGCCAGCAGCCAAGTTACTGGGGGGGCCGGCACCGGG.

This clone was recorded at least ten times. Gene names follow the mouse nomenclature. The observed sequence ends 4 residues before the CDR3 terminus, with the missing tail filled in from the germline J gene. Distinct nucleotide sequences in the sample also encode this CDR3. The chain carries TRBV17 and TRBJ2-5; maybe TRBD2 (7 bases). The CDR3 runs to 13 residues. Germline V gene sequence: CDR1 MNHDT, CDR2 YYDKIL. The chain's CDR3 is CASSRLGADTQYF. The DNA read from the CDR3 is TGTGCTAGCAGTAGACTGGGGGCAGAC. The entire variable domain, with the rest obtained from reference TRBV17 and TRBJ2-5, is as follows: DTTVKQNPRYKLARVGKPVNLICSQTMNHDTMYWYQKKPNQAPKLLLFYYDKILNREADTFEKFQSSRPNNSFCSLYIGSAGLEYSAMYLCASSRLGADTQYFGPGTRLLVL.

Points on this clone: Genes and germline come from the mouse. Sequencing ends 4 residues short of the CDR3 end; the germline J gene provides the rest. The V call is TRBV13-3, the J call TRBJ2-3; a possible D gene is TRBD2 (6 bases). V lost 1 base, J lost 0 bases, and 9 bases lay in between. The CDR3 runs to 15 residues. Germline values: CDR1 NNHDY, CDR2 SYVADS. The CDR3 DNA, read in part, is TGTGCCAGCAGTGATCCTGGGGATAGTGCAGAA. It codes for CASSDPGDSAE. The full CDR3 is CASSDPGDSAETLYF.

This clone has a count of ten or more. Genes and germline are mouse. The read falls 4 residues short of the CDR3 end, and the missing part is taken from the germline J gene. This rearrangement joins TRBV1 to TRBJ2-2; D uncertain. CDR3 length: 13 residues. With 0 bases removed from V and 6 bases from J, the gap between germline ends came to 5 bases. The V gene's germline CDR1 is NSQYPW and CDR2 LRSPGD (reference sequence). The CDR3 spells CTCSADAAGQLYF. Partial CDR3 DNA: TGCACCTGCAGTGCAGATGCAGCCGGG.

This clone was found a few times. The gene names given are mouse names. The read ends 4 residues before the CDR3 terminus; that terminus is restored from the germline J gene. The chain links TRBV13-1 to TRBJ1-1; 11 bases agree with TRBD1. Germline CDR1 and CDR2: NSHNY and SYGAGN. V lost 7 bases, J lost 1 base, and 0 bases stayed unmatched. The CDR3 spans 13 residues. The CDR3 protein is CASGQGANTEVFF. CDR3 bases read: TGTGCCAGCGGACAGGGGGCGAACACA.

As to this clone: Genes and germline come from the mouse. Read coverage stops 4 residues before the CDR3 terminus; the germline J gene supplies the remainder. This rearrangement joins TRBV19 to TRBJ2-3, with 8 bases fitting TRBD1. The J segment lost 1 base and the V segment lost 4 bases, leaving 2 bases of the junction unmatched. CDR3 length: 14 amino acids. Looked up from germline, CDR1 is FNHDT and CDR2 is SITEND (reference sequence). The sequenced CDR3 bases are TGTGCCAGCAGTGCAGGGGGCGGTGCAGAA. Translation: CASSAGGGAE. The whole CDR3 protein is CASSAGGGAETLYF.